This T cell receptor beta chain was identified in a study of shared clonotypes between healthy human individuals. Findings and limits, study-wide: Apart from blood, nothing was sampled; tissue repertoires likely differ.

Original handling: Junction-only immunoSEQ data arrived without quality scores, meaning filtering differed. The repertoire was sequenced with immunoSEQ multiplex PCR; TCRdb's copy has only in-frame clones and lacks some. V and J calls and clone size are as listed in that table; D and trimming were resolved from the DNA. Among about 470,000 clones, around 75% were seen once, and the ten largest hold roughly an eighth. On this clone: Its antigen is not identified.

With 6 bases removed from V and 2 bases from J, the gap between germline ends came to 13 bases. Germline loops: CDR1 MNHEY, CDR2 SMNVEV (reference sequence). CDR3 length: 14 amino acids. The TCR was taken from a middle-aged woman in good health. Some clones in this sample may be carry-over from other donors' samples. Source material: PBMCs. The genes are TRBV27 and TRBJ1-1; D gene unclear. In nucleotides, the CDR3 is TGTGCCAGCAGATACAGAAACTTAAACACTGAAGCTTTCTTT. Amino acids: CASRYRNLNTEAFF.